This record looks at one T cell receptor (beta chain) sequence and its context. The data were taken from a study of blood T cell repertoires in COVID-19. About the research overall: The origin of the acute and convalescent COVID-19 samples was the United States, Italy and Spain. In each case, the material was cDNA or gDNA derived from T cells, B-cell-depleted T cells, or PBMCs.

J gave up 8 bases and V 6 bases, and 10 bases lay outside the gene matches. Germline V CDR1 and CDR2: ENHRY, SYGVKD. There are 15 residues in the CDR3. Original methodology: Reference gene primer amplification yielded estimated nucleated cell counts. Measured with immunoSEQ multiplex PCR; TCRdb has only the in-frame clones, and not every one. That table furnishes V, J and clone size, whereas the DNA furnished D and trimming. Of roughly 29,000 clones in the sample, roughly 90% are singletons; the top ten hold approximately 3.4%. The V gene is TRBV10-3, the J gene TRBJ2-1; TRBD2 aligns across 10 bases. Sequenced sample: peripheral blood. The TCR comes from a human donor in a cohort sampled during active COVID-19. The CDR3 coding sequence is TGTGCCATCAGGTCCTCTAGCGGGGGAGTAGATGAGCAGTTCTTC. Its translation is CAIRSSSGGVDEQFF.